One and the same sample provided the 21 T cell receptor beta chains below, sequenced in a study of blood T cell repertoires in COVID-19. Repertoires were generated with immunoSEQ multiplex PCR, while TCRdb's copy carries only in-frame clones and drops some. The sample contains 100,000 to 130,000 clones, approximately 81% of which appear only once. Material: peripheral blood. These receptors were collected from a human donor in a cohort sampled during active COVID-19.

The chain recombines TRBV5-1 with TRBJ2-2, with a possible D match to TRBD1 (6 bases). The CDR3 loop spans 16 amino acids. CDR1 SGHRS and CDR2 YFSETQ come from the germline V gene. The ends were cut back, 5 bases at V and 0 bases at J, with 14 bases in the middle. CDR3 in DNA: TGCGCCAGCAGAAAACTCGGGACAACGAACACCGGGGAGCTGTTTTTT. This codes for CASRKLGTTNTGELFF.

This chain connects TRBV5-1 to TRBJ1-6; 8 bases agree with TRBD1. This CDR3 spans 14 amino acids. V was pared by 7 bases and J by 8 bases, with 8 bases of the junction left unmatched. Germline V gives CDR1 SGHRS, CDR2 YFSETQ. The CDR3, as DNA: TGCGCCAGCGGCAGGGGGCCCCCAGATTCACCCCTCCACTTT. It encodes CASGRGPPDSPLHF. The complete variable domain, with remaining parts taken from reference TRBV5-1 and TRBJ1-6, reads KAGVTQTPRYLIKTRGQQVTLSCSPISGHRSVSWYQQTPGQGLQFLFEYFSETQRNKGNFPGRFSGRQFSNSRSEMNVSTLELGDSALYLCASGRGPPDSPLHFGNGTRLTVT.

The chain recombines TRBV10-3 with TRBJ2-3, with 7 bases lining up with TRBD2. The germline V gene has CDR1 ENHRY and CDR2 SYGVKD. The CDR3 has 14 residues. After removal of 10 bases from V and 0 bases from J, the junction contained 7 bases not matched to a gene. CDR3: CATSSGISTDTQYF. The CDR3 DNA follows: TGTGCCACCTCAAGCGGGATTAGCACAGATACGCAGTATTTT.

The V gene is TRBV19, the J gene TRBJ2-7, with 9 bases that match TRBD1. The CDR3 is 13 residues long. Germline values: CDR1 LNHDA, CDR2 SQIVND (reference sequence). V lost 5 bases, J lost 4 bases, and 3 bases stayed unmatched. The DNA for the CDR3 is TGTGCCAGTAGTTCGGGACAGGGATACGAGCAGTACGTC. This encodes CASSSGQGYEQYV.

This CDR3 reads CASMFSGETQYF. CDR3 in DNA: TGTGCCAGCATGTTTAGCGGGGAGACCCAGTACTTC. The V and J genes are TRBV6-5 and TRBJ2-5; 7 nucleotides match TRBD2. With V trimmed by 7 bases and J by 5 bases, 4 bases remained unmatched. CDR1 MNHEY and CDR2 SVGAGI come from the germline V gene. This CDR3 contains 12 residues.

V and J are TRBV7-9 and TRBJ1-5; unclear D gene. The V end lost 0 bases, the J end lost 4 bases, and 4 bases lay between the germline ends. Germline V gene lookup returns CDR1 SEHNR and CDR2 FQNEAQ (reference sequence). This CDR3 is 13 amino acids long. The CDR3: CASSLAPNQPQHF. The CDR3 region has the DNA TGTGCCAGCAGCTTAGCCCCTAATCAGCCCCAGCATTTT. The complete variable domain, with remaining parts taken from reference TRBV7-9 and TRBJ1-5, reads DTGVSQNPRHKITKRGQNVTFRCDPISEHNRLYWYRQTLGQGPEFLTYFQNEAQLEKSRLLSDRFSAERPKGSFSTLEIQRTEQGDSAMYLCASSLAPNQPQHFGDGTRLSIL.

V usage is TRBV5-4 and J usage is TRBJ2-7, with D maybe TRBD1 (7 bases). The CDR3 sequence is 14 residues long. Germline CDR1 is SGHNT and CDR2 is YYREEE (reference sequence). Trimming cost V 4 bases and J 2 bases, with 13 bases left between them. CDR3 sequence (DNA): TGTGCCAGCAGCCCGGGGGACAGCGCCTACGAGCAGTACTTC. It specifies CASSPGDSAYEQYF. Together with reference TRBV5-4 and TRBJ2-7, the CDR3 gives the full variable domain: ETGVTQSPTHLIKTRGQQVTLRCSSQSGHNTVSWYQQALGQGPQFIFQYYREEENGRGNFPPRFSGLQFPNYSSELNVNALELDDSALYLCASSPGDSAYEQYFGPGTRLTVT.

The chain recombines TRBV9 with TRBJ2-7; 7 nucleotides align to TRBD1. The CDR3 has 12 amino acids. CDR1 is SGDLS and CDR2 is YYNGEE in the germline V gene. Trimming cost V 0 bases and J 6 bases; bases outside gene matches: 0. CDR3 nucleotide sequence: TGTGCCAGCAGCGTAGACAGGGGCGAGCAGTACTTC. Translated, it gives CASSVDRGEQYF.

The rearrangement uses TRBV19 and TRBJ1-6; D gene unclear. V lost 4 bases and J 12 bases, leaving 13 bases between the germline ends. The CDR3 is made up of 13 amino acids. The germline V gene encodes CDR1 LNHDA and CDR2 SQIVND (reference sequence). The CDR3 DNA sequence: TGTGCCAGTAGTACAGCCCCGGGAGGACCCCTCCACTTT. Protein product: CASSTAPGGPLHF.

For this clone: Other DNA sequences from this sample encode an identical CDR3 as well. This chain connects TRBV12-3 or TRBV12-4 to TRBJ1-1, with TRBD1 identical over 9 bases. This CDR3 region has 13 residues. Trimming at V came to 5 bases and at J to 4 bases, leaving 2 bases not matched to a gene. DNA of the CDR3: TGTGCCAGCAGTCCGGGACAGGGCACTGAAGCTTTCTTT. The encoded protein is CASSPGQGTEAFF.

The genes are TRBV7-2 and TRBJ1-1; a possible D gene is TRBD1 (5 bases). V gave up 2 bases and J gave up 5 bases, with 9 bases separating them. The CDR3 sequence is 13 residues long. Per germline, CDR1 SGHTA and CDR2 FQGNSA. The chain's CDR3 is CASSLRGLTEAFF. The CDR3 DNA reads as TGTGCCAGCAGCTTAAGGGGTCTGACTGAAGCTTTCTTT.

J is TRBJ1-6 and V is TRBV3-1 (or the pseudogene TRBV3-2); no clear D. Germline loops: CDR1 LGHDT, CDR2 YNNKEL (reference sequence). Trimming shortened V by 8 bases and J by 2 bases, and 10 bases separated the two germline ends. CDR3 size: 14 residues. The CDR3 nucleotides are TGTGCCAGCTCGAGGAGTACCTATAATTCACCCCTCCACTTT. Encoded protein: CASSRSTYNSPLHF.

This chain uses TRBV18 with TRBJ1-4; TRBD1 might be the D (6 bases). The V gene's germline CDR1 is KGHSH and CDR2 LQKENI. The CDR3 loop spans 16 amino acids. Trimming removed 5 bases from V and 0 bases from J, with 13 bases in between. The CDR3 here is CASSSSGVSTNEKLFF. CDR3 sequence (DNA): TGTGCCAGCTCATCCTCAGGGGTATCAACTAATGAAAAACTGTTTTTT.

The chain couples TRBV15 to TRBJ2-3; 11 bases fit TRBD2. Germline values: CDR1 LNHNV, CDR2 YYDKDF (reference sequence). V lost 2 bases to trimming and J lost 6 bases; unmatched junction nucleotides: 10. The CDR3 covers 17 residues. CDR3 bases: TGTGCCACCAGCAGATTCCCTCTAGCGGGAGGTGGGGATACGCAGTATTTT. It codes for CATSRFPLAGGGDTQYF.

The V gene is TRBV7-9, the J gene TRBJ2-3; 7 bases map to TRBD2. The CDR3 is 15 residues long. Germline CDR1 and CDR2: SEHNR and FQNEAQ (reference sequence). V was clipped by 4 bases and J by 1 base; unmatched bases: 5. CDR3 residues: CASSSSGEGTDTQYF. CDR3 DNA sequence: TGTGCCAGCAGCTCAAGCGGGGAAGGCACAGATACGCAGTATTTT.

The gene calls are TRBV29-1 and TRBJ2-3, with D unresolved. The CDR3 consists of 12 residues. Germline values: CDR1 SQVTM, CDR2 ANQGSEA. Trimming took 7 bases from V and 1 from J, leaving 9 bases between them. The DNA for the CDR3 is TGCAGCGCTAGTAGAGGCACAGATACGCAGTATTTT. Its protein product is CSASRGTDTQYF.

V usage is TRBV7-8 and J usage is TRBJ1-4; D remains unclear. V lost 3 bases and J lost 6, with 8 bases in between. This CDR3 has 13 residues. Germline-derived CDR1 and CDR2 are SGHVS and FQNEAQ. CDR3 nucleotides: TGTGCCAGCAGCTTCCGAGTCTATGAAAAACTGTTTTTT. Its protein is CASSFRVYEKLFF.

The chain joins TRBV7-9 to TRBJ1-4; D is unclear. Germline-derived CDR1 and CDR2 are SEHNR and FQNEAQ (reference sequence). Trimming stripped 2 bases from V and 5 bases from J, with 3 bases between. This CDR3 contains 12 residues. CDR3 protein: CASSLINEKLFF. The CDR3 DNA is TGTGCCAGCAGCTTAATAAATGAAAAACTGTTTTTT.

V is TRBV5-1 and J is TRBJ2-1; 12 nucleotides line up with TRBD2. CDR1 and CDR2 from the germline V gene are SGHRS and YFSETQ. The CDR3 is 17 amino acids. Losses at the gene ends were 2 bases for V and 8 bases for J; bases not matched to a gene: 11. This chain's CDR3 is CASSLRLAGAYIDEQFF. The DNA for the CDR3 is TGCGCCAGCAGCTTAAGACTAGCGGGAGCCTATATTGATGAGCAGTTCTTC.

The gene calls are TRBV19 and TRBJ1-1; D is possibly TRBD1 (6 bases). V shed 3 bases and J shed 0 bases, with 20 bases lying between them. CDR1 and CDR2 from the germline V gene are LNHDA and SQIVND (reference sequence). The CDR3 length is 18 residues. As DNA, the CDR3 is TGTGCCAGTAGTATCCCCTCTGGACAGATAACAGTGAACACTGAAGCTTTCTTT. Its translation is CASSIPSGQITVNTEAFF.

The rearrangement uses TRBV6-6 and TRBJ2-2; 10 bases agree with TRBD2. The CDR3 has 15 residues. After removal of 5 bases from V and 7 bases from J, the junction contained 7 bases not matched to a gene. Germline V gene sequence: CDR1 MNHNY, CDR2 SVGAGI (reference sequence). The CDR3 loop reads CASSTSSGSGGELFF. In DNA form, the CDR3 reads TGTGCCAGCAGTACCTCTAGCGGGAGCGGCGGGGAGCTGTTTTTT.